This passage covers 5 T cell receptor beta chains from one sample sequenced in a study of blood T cell repertoires in COVID-19. Only in-frame clones appear in the TCRdb table, and some are missing; sequencing was by immunoSEQ multiplex PCR. Among 150,000 or so clones listed, roughly 90% were seen once. Material for sequencing was peripheral blood. These receptor sequences come from a human donor in a cohort sampled during active COVID-19.

V gene TRBV6-1 combines with J gene TRBJ1-4, with 7 bases lining up with TRBD1. V shed 0 bases, J shed 8 bases, and the junction held 12 bases outside the gene matches. The germline CDR1 and CDR2 sequences are MNHNS and SASEGT. This CDR3 spans 17 amino acids. The DNA of the CDR3 is TGTGCCAGCAGTGAAGCCCTATTAACAGGGGTGGGGGAAAAACTGTTTTTT. Its protein product is CASSEALLTGVGEKLFF.

The CDR3 here is CASSSDQGSGGTQYF. In nucleotides, the CDR3 is TGTGCCAGCAGCTCGGACCAGGGGAGCGGGGGCACGCAGTATTTT. V is TRBV11-3 and J is TRBJ2-3, with 8 bases matching TRBD2. The trim removed 4 bases at V and 9 bases at J, leaving 12 bases unmatched. Germline V gene lookup returns CDR1 SGHNT and CDR2 YENEEA. There are 15 residues in the CDR3.

CDR3 DNA sequence: TGTGCCAGCAGCCTCACAATACAGGGCACTGCGTACTTC. It translates to CASSLTIQGTAYF. The chain links TRBV7-9 to TRBJ2-7, with D possibly TRBD1 on 6 matching bases. Germline loops: CDR1 SEHNR, CDR2 FQNEAQ (reference sequence). The CDR3 is 13 residues long. V was shortened by 5 bases and J by 12 bases, with 20 bases between the two germline ends.

The V gene is TRBV7-9, the J gene TRBJ2-5; 8 bases align to TRBD2. CDR1 SEHNR and CDR2 FQNEAQ come from the germline V gene (reference sequence). V gave up 4 bases and J gave up 1 base; unmatched junction bases: 5. This CDR3 region has 15 residues. This CDR3 is CASSSTSAPQETQYF. The CDR3 DNA reads as TGTGCCAGCAGCTCGACTAGCGCCCCCCAAGAGACCCAGTACTTC.

The chain combines TRBV19 with TRBJ1-5; D unresolved. The length of the CDR3 is 15 residues. Germline loops: CDR1 LNHDA, CDR2 SQIVND (reference sequence). V lost 5 bases and J lost 0, with 11 bases in between. The DNA for the CDR3 is TGTGCCAGTAGTGTCAGCGTTTATAGCAATCAGCCCCAGCATTTT. It yields the protein CASSVSVYSNQPQHF.